Below, 4 T cell receptor beta chains from the same sample are listed, as sequenced in a study of blood T cell repertoires in COVID-19. Here immunoSEQ multiplex PCR was the method, and the copy in TCRdb shows in-frame clones only, minus some. The top ten clones hold approximately 2% of a sample with some 120,000 clones, 80% of them seen once. Material: peripheral blood. Receptors originate from a man aged 65 to 79 with acute or convalescent COVID-19.

This rearrangement joins TRBV3-1 (or the pseudogene TRBV3-2) to TRBJ1-4; D is unresolved. The V end was cut by 2 bases, the J end by 8 bases, with 12 bases between. CDR1 is LGHDT and CDR2 is YNNKEL in the germline V gene (reference sequence). This CDR3 has 14 amino acids. CDR3 loop: CASSQQATDEKLFF. The CDR3 DNA sequence: TGTGCCAGCAGCCAACAAGCGACCGACGAAAAACTGTTTTTT.

The chain has TRBV18 and TRBJ1-4; 7 positions match TRBD1. Unmatched junction bases numbered 5, after V lost 3 bases and J lost 4 bases. The germline gives CDR1 KGHSH, CDR2 LQKENI. The CDR3 has 15 residues. CDR3 sequence reads: CASSPRTGDNEKLFF. The CDR3 DNA reads TGTGCCAGCTCACCCAGGACAGGCGATAATGAAAAACTGTTTTTT.

CDR3 region: CASSQSWGLTGDQPQHF. CDR3 nucleotides: TGTGCCAGCAGCCAATCTTGGGGTCTGACAGGAGATCAGCCCCAGCATTTT. J is TRBJ1-5 and V is TRBV16; perhaps TRBD1 as D (6 bases). Germline CDR1 KGHSY, CDR2 FQNENV. The CDR3 loop spans 17 amino acids. Trimming stripped 0 bases from V and 5 bases from J, with 17 bases between.

The V gene is TRBV27, the J gene TRBJ1-2; TRBD1 might be the D (6 bases). The germline V gene encodes CDR1 MNHEY and CDR2 SMNVEV (reference sequence). V was trimmed by 3 bases and J by 5 bases, leaving 13 bases between them. There are 14 residues in the CDR3. The CDR3 sequence is CASSLAPRGYGYTF. CDR3 DNA: TGTGCCAGCAGTTTGGCCCCAAGGGGGTATGGCTACACCTTC.